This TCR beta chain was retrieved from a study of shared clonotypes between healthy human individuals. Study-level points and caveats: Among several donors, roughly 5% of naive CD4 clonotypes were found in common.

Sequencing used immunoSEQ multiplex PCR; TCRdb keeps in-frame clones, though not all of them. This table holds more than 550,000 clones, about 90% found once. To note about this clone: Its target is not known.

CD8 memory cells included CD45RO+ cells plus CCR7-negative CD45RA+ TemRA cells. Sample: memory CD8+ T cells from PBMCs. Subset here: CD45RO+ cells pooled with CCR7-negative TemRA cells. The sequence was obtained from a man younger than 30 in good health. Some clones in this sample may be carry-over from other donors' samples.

The CDR3 loop is CASSVGATYEQYF. The CDR3 nucleotides are TGTGCCAGCAGTGTGGGGGCGACCTACGAGCAGTACTTC. The rearrangement links TRBV27 to TRBJ2-7, with D possibly being TRBD1 (6 bases). V lost 5 bases and J lost 2, with 10 bases in between. The CDR3 totals 13 residues. Per the germline V gene, CDR1 is MNHEY and CDR2 is SMNVEV (reference sequence).